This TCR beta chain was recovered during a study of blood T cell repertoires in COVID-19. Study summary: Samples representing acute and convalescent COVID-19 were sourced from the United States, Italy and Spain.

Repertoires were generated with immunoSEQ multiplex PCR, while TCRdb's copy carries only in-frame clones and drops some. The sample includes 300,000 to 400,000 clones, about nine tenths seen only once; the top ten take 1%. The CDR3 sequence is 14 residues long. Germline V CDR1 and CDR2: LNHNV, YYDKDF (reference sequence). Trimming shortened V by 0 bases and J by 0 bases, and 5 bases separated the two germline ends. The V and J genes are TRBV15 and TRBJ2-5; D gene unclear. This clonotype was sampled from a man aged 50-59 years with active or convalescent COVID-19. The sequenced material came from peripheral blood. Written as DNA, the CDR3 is TGTGCCACCAGCAGAGATCAGAACCAAGAGACCCAGTACTTC. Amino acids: CATSRDQNQETQYF.